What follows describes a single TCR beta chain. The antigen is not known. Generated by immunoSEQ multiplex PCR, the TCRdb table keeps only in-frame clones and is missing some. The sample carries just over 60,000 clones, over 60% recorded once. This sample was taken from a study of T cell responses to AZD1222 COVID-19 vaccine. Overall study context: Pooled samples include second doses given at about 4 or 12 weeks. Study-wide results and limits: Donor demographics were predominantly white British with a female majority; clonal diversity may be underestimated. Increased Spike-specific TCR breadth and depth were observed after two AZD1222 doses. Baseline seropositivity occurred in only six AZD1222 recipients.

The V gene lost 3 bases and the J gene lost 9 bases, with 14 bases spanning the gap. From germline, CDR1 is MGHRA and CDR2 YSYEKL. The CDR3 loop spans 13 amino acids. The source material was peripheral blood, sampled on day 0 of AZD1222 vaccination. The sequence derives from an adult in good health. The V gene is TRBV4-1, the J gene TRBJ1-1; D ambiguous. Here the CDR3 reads CASSQAQSLKAFF. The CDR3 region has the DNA TGCGCCAGCAGCCAGGCCCAAAGTCTAAAAGCTTTCTTT.